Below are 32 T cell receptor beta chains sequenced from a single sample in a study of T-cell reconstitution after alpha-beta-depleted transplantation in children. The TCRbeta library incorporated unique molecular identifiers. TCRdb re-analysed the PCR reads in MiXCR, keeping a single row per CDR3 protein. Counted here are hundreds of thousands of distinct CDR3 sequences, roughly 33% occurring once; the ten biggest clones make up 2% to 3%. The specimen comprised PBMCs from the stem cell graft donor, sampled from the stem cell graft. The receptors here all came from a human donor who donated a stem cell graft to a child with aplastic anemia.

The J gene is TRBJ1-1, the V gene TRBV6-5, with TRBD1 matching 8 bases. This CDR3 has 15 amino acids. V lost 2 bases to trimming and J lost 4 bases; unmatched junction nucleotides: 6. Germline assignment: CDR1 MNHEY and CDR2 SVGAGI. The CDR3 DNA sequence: TGTGCCAGCAGTTACGGGAGAACAGGGGGCACTGAAGCTTTCTTT. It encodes CASSYGRTGGTEAFF.

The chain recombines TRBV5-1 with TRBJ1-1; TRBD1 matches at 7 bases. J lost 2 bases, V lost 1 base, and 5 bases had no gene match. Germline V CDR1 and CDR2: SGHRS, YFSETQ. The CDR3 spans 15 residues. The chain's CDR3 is CASSLPGQRNTEAFF. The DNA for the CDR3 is TGCGCCAGCAGCTTGCCGGGACAGCGAAACACTGAAGCTTTCTTT. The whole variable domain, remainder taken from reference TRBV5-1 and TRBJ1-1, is KAGVTQTPRYLIKTRGQQVTLSCSPISGHRSVSWYQQTPGQGLQFLFEYFSETQRNKGNFPGRFSGRQFSNSRSEMNVSTLELGDSALYLCASSLPGQRNTEAFFGQGTRLTVV.

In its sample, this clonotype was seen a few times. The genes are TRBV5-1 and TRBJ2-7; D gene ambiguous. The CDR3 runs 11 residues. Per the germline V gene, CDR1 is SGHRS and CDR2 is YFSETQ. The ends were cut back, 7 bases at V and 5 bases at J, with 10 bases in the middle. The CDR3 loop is CASSAEHEQYF. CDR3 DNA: TGCGCCAGCTCTGCGGAGCACGAGCAGTACTTC.

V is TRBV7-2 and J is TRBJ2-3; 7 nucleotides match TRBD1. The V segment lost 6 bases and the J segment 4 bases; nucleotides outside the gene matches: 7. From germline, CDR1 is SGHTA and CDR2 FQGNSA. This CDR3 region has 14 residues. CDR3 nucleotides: TGTGCCAGCAGACCCAGACAGGGAGCAGATACGCAGTATTTT. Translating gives CASRPRQGADTQYF.

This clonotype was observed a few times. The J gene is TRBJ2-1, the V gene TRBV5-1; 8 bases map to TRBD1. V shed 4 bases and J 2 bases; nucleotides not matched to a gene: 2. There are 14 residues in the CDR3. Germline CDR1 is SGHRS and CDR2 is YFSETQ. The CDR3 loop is CASSTTGAYNEQFF. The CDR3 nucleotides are TGCGCCAGCAGCACGACAGGGGCCTACAATGAGCAGTTCTTC.

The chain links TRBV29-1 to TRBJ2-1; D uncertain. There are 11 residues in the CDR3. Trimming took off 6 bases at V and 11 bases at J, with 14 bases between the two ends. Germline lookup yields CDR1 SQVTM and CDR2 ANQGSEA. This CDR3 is CSVPVLRQQFF. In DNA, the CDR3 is TGCAGCGTCCCTGTCTTGCGGCAGCAGTTCTTC.

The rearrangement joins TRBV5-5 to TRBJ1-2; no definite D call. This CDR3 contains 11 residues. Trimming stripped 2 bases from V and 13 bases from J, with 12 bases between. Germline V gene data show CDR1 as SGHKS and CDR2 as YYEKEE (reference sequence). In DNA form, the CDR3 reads TGTGCCAGCAGCTTAGGACGCGCTTTCACCTTC. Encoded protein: CASSLGRAFTF.

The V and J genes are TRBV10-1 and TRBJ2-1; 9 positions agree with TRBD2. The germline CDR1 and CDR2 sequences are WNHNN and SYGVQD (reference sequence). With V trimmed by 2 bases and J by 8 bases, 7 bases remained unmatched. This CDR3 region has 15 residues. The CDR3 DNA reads TGCGCCAGCAGTGAGAGGCTAGCGGGAAAGGATGAGCAGTTCTTC. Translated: CASSERLAGKDEQFF.

The DNA of the CDR3 is TGTGCCAGCAGTTACTCGTATGGGGGCGGAAGGGACACTGAAGCTTTCTTT. This codes for CASSYSYGGGRDTEAFF. The chain links TRBV6-5 to TRBJ1-1; weak D call: TRBD1 (6 bases). The germline V gene has CDR1 MNHEY and CDR2 SVGAGI. The CDR3 spans 17 residues. V lost 0 bases to trimming and J lost 3 bases, with 17 bases between them.

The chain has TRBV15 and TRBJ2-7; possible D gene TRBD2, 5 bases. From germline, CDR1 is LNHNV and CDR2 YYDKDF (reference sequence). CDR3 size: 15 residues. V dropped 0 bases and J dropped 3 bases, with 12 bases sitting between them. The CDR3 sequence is CATSRDSGGVYEQYF. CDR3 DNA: TGTGCCACCAGCAGAGATTCTGGAGGAGTCTACGAGCAGTACTTC.

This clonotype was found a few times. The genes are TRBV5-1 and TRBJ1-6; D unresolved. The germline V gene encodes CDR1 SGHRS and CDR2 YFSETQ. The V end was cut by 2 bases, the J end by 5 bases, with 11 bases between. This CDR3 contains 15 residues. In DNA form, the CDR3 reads TGCGCCAGCAGCTTCGCCCTGAGCGATAATTCACCCCTCCACTTT. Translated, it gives CASSFALSDNSPLHF.

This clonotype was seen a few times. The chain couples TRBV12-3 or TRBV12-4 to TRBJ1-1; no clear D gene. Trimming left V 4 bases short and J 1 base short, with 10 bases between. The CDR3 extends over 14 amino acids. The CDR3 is CASSSPLGNTEAFF. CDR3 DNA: TGTGCCAGCAGTTCCCCTTTGGGGAACACTGAAGCTTTCTTT.

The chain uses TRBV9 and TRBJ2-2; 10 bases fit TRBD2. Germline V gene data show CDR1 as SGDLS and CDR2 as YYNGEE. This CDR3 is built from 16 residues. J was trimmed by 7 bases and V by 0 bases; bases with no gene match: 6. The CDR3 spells CASSVGAGGFGGELFF. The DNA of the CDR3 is TGTGCCAGCAGCGTAGGAGCGGGAGGGTTCGGCGGGGAGCTGTTTTTT.

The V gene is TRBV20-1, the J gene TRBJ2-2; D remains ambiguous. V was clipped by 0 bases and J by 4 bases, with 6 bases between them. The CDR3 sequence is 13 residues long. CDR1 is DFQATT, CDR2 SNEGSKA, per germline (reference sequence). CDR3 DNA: TGCAGTGCTAGAGACTATGCCACCGGGGAGCTGTTTTTT. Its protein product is CSARDYATGELFF.

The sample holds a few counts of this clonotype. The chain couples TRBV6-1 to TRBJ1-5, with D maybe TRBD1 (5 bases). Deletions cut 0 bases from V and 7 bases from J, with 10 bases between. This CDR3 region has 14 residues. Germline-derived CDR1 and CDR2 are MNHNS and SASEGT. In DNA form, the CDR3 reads TGTGCCAGCAGTGAAGCGGGGGTAACGCAGCCCCAGCATTTT. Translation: CASSEAGVTQPQHF.

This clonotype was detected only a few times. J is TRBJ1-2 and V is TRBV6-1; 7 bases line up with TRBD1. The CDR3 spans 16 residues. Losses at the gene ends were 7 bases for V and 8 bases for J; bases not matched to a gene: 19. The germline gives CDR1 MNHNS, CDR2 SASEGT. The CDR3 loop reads CASTLRNRGSPWGYTF. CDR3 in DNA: TGTGCCAGCACCTTGCGGAACAGGGGATCACCTTGGGGCTACACCTTC.

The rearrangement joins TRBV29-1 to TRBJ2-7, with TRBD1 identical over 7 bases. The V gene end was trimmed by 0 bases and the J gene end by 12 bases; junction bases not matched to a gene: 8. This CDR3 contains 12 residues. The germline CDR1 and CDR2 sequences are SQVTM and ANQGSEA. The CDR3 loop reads CSVEDRRQGLYF. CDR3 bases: TGCAGCGTTGAAGATCGTAGACAGGGTCTGTACTTC.

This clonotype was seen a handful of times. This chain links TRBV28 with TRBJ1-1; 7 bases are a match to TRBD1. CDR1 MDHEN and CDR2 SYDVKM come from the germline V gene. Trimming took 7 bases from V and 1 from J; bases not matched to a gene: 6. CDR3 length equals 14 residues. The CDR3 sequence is CASTPTGKNTEAFF. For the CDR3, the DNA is TGTGCCAGCACCCCGACAGGGAAGAACACTGAAGCTTTCTTT.

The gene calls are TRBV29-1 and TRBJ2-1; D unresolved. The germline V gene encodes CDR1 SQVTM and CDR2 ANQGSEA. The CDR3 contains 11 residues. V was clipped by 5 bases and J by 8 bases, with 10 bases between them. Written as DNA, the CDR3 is TGCAGCGTTCAACCATGGGATGAGCAGTTCTTC. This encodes CSVQPWDEQFF.

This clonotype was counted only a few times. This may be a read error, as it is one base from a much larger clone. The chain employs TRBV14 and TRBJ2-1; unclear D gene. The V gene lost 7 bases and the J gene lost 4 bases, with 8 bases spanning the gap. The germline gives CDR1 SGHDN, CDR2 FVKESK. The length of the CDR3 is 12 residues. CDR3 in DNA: TGTGCCAGCACCTTGGGTTACAATGAGCAGTTCTTC. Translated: CASTLGYNEQFF.

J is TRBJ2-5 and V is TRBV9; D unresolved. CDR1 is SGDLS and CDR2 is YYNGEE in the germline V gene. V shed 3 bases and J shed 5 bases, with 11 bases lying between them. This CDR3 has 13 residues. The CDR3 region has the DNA TGTGCCAGCAGCGAGCGCGCTACTGAGACCCAGTACTTC. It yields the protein CASSERATETQYF.

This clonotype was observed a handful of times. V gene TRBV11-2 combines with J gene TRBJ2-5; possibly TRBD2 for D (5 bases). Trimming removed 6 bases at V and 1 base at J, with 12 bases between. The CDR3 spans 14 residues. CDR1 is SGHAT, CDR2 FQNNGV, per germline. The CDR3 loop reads CASSSTGLQETQYF. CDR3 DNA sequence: TGTGCCAGCAGTTCTACCGGACTCCAAGAGACCCAGTACTTC.

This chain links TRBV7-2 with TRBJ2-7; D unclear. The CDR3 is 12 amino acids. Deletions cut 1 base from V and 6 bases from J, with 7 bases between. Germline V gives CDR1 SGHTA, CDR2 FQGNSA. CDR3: CASSLGRAEQYV. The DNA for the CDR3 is TGTGCCAGCAGCTTAGGCAGAGCCGAGCAGTACGTC.

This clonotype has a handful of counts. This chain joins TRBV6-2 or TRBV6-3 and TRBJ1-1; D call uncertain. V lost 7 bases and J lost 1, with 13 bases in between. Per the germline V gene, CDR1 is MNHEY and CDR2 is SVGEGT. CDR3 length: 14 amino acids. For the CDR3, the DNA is TGTGCCAGCACCTACACGGGCTGGAACACTGAAGCTTTCTTT. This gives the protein CASTYTGWNTEAFF.

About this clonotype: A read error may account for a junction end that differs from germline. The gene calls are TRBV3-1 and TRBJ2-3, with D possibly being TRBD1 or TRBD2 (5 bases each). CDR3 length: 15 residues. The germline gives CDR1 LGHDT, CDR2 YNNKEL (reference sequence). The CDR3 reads CATSQEKRGRDTQYF. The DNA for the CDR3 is TGTGCCACCAGCCAAGAAAAACGGGGCAGGGATACGCAGTATTTT.

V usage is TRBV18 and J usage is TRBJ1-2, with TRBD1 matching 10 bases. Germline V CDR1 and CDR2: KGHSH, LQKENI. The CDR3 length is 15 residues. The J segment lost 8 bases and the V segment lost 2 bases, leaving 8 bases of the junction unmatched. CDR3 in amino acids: CASSPIYQTGGGYTF. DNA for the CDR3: TGTGCCAGCTCACCAATTTATCAGACAGGGGGCGGCTACACCTTC.

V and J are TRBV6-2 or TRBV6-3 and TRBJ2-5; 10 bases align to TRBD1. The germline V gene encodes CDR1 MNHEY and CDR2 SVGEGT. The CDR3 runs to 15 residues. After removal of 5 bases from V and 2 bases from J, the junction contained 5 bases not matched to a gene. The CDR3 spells CASSAGTGAQETQYF. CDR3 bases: TGTGCCAGCAGTGCCGGGACAGGGGCTCAAGAGACCCAGTACTTC.

Written as DNA, the CDR3 is TGTGCCAGCAGCCTCTGGACCACTGAAGCTTTCTTT. Its protein product is CASSLWTTEAFF. The V and J genes are TRBV7-2 and TRBJ1-1; D remains ambiguous. CDR1 is SGHTA and CDR2 is FQGNSA in the germline V gene. Trimming stripped 5 bases from V and 4 bases from J, with 8 bases between. This CDR3 is 12 amino acids long.

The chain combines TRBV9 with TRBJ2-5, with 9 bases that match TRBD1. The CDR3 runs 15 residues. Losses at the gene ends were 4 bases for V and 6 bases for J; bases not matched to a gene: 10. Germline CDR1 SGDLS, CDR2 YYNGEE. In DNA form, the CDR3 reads TGTGCCAGCAGCCTCAGAGGACAGGGGTTGAAGACCCAGTACTTC. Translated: CASSLRGQGLKTQYF.

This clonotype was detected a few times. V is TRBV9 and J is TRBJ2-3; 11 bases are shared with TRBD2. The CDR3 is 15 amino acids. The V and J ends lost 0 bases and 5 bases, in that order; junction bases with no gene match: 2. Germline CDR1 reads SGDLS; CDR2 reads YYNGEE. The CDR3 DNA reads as TGTGCCAGCAGCGTAGCTGGACTAGCGGGAGATACGCAGTATTTT. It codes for CASSVAGLAGDTQYF. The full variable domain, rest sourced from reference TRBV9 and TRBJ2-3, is DSGVTQTPKHLITATGQRVTLRCSPRSGDLSVYWYQQSLDQGLQFLIQYYNGEERAKGNILERFSAQQFPDLHSELNLSSLELGDSALYFCASSVAGLAGDTQYFGPGTRLTVL.

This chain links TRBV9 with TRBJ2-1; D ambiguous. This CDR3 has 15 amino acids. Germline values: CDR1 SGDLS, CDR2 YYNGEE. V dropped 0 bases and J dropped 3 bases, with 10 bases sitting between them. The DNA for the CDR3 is TGTGCCAGCAGCGTAGCAGTCGGTAACTACAATGAGCAGTTCTTC. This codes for CASSVAVGNYNEQFF.

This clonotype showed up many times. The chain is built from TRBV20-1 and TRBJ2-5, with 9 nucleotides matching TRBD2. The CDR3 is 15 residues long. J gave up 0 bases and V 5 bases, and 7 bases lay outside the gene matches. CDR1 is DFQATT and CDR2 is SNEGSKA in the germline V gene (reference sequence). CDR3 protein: CSASGLAENQETQYF. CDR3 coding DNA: TGCAGTGCTTCGGGACTAGCAGAGAACCAAGAGACCCAGTACTTC.